The source of this TCR beta chain is a study of identical twins (dated by TCRdb to about 2016). Context from the whole study: To test whether fetal clonotypes persist, the study used deep sequencing on TCR alpha and beta repertoires from monozygotic twins, unrelated adults of various ages, and cord blood. Replicate twin experiments were performed at different times using different library preparation protocols to rule out contamination.

Every donor in the study was a healthy Caucasian. The researchers also sequenced three unrelated adults who were not twins: a male aged 18 to 29, a male aged 50 to 60, and a female aged 50 to 60. Using Miltenyi CD45RO+ enrichment and human naive T-cell isolation kits, memory (CD45RO+) and naive T cells were isolated from PBMC. Libraries were prepared through 5' RACE. TCRdb shows the sequencer as Illumina HiSeq 2000. A universal primer binding site was added through template switching, and the final cDNA carried a unique molecular identifier so that TCR cDNA molecules could be counted accurately. Specific primers in the conserved constant-segment region were used to synthesize first-strand cDNA for TCR alpha and beta chains. To control for contamination, every cDNA library carried two barcodes: a SMART-Mk sample barcode plus Illumina barcodes. Two successive PCR steps introduced TruSeq adapter sequences along with Illumina sample barcodes. Sequencing of the TCR alpha and beta cDNA libraries was done on the Illumina HiSeq platform using custom primers. For the original study's pipeline: Unique molecular identifiers were extracted from raw reads with MiGEC, and CDR3 positions were determined with MiXCR. Recombination models were inferred per individual with the repgenHMM and IGoR tools using an EM algorithm. The analysis of shared clonotypes was done with the tcR package in R, with sharing normalized by the product of cloneset sizes. To study raw recombination without the effects of thymic and clonal selection, out-of-frame nonproductive sequences were analyzed. TCRdb took the public reads, trimmed them with fastp at Q25, ran MiXCR for clone calling and kept in-frame beta chains. CDR3 protein duplicates are merged, each entry listing the most common genes and DNA. TCRdb, rather than the study authors, made the V and J calls. The sample table lists hundreds of thousands of distinct CDR3 sequences, 6.1% of them with a count of one. About 2% of the sample rests with the top ten.

Study-wide findings and limitations: In monozygotic twins, recombination models systematically underestimated out-of-frame TCR alpha sharing, but the models matched the sharing seen between unrelated individuals. Zero-insertion analyses could be partly confounded by invariant T cells such as MAIT and iNKT, though diverse VJ usage argued against such confounding for most clonotypes. In beta out-of-frame sequences, excess twin sharing was weaker, because having fewer shared sequences lowered the signal-to-noise ratio. Fewer insertions were carried by abundant cord blood beta clonotypes; a weaker similar trend was observed in young adult naive repertoires, while no such trend was observed in memory repertoires. Because the same donors could not be followed over many years, the conclusions depended on cross-sectional statistical analysis. Out-of-frame TCR alpha sequences shared between twins showed an excess of low generation-probability sequences compared with coincidental sharing between unrelated individuals.

As encoded in the germline V gene (reference sequence), CDR1 is DFQATT while CDR2 is SNEGSKA. Reading from cysteine to phenylalanine, the CDR3 counts 13 amino acids. This entry keeps only the CDR3 DNA: 39 bases, framed from base 1. Ends trimmed: V by 4 bases, J by 7 bases; bases unmatched to a gene: 7. This clonotype was observed many times. Which antigen it targets is not known. Base quality data are lacking; no much larger clone is found one base away. The chain is made from TRBV20-1 and TRBJ2-1, and TRBD1 aligns with 7 junction nucleotides. The clonotype was recovered from a man younger than 30 in good health. Sample: naive T cells sorted from blood. The sample's cell subset or site label is to be understood as: cells isolated with a human naive T-cell isolation kit. At the DNA level, the sequence is TGCAGTGCTACACCAACGACAGGGAATGAGCAGTTCTTC. The resulting protein is CSATPTTGNEQFF.